What follows are 18 T cell receptor beta chains derived from one specimen sequenced in a study of cytomegalovirus exposure and HLA in healthy donors. The PCR contained 60 Vbeta and 13 Jbeta primers. Only in-frame clones appear in the TCRdb table, and some are missing; sequencing was by immunoSEQ multiplex PCR. The table includes around 150,000 clones, about 65% detected once. Sequenced material: PBMCs. The receptors shown here come from a man aged 35-49 years in good health and CMV-seropositive.

The V gene is TRBV13, the J gene TRBJ1-2; maybe TRBD1 (5 bases). The germline CDR1 and CDR2 sequences are PRHDT and FYEKMQ (reference sequence). The ends were cut back, 0 bases at V and 2 bases at J, with 10 bases in the middle. The CDR3 contains 15 residues. The CDR3 spells CASSLGQGGNYGYTF. The CDR3 bases are TGTGCCAGCAGCTTAGGGCAGGGCGGCAACTATGGCTACACCTTC.

This clone was observed a handful of times. The chain combines TRBV5-1 with TRBJ2-1; 8 bases map to TRBD2. This CDR3 comprises 15 residues. Germline CDR1 SGHRS, CDR2 YFSETQ. After removal of 4 bases from V and 6 bases from J, the junction contained 9 bases not matched to a gene. The DNA for the CDR3 is TGCGCCAGCAGCCAGAGCGGGGGCCGCCGCAATGAGCAGTTCTTC. Translated, it gives CASSQSGGRRNEQFF.

A few counts support this clone. This sequence joins TRBV7-2 and TRBJ1-2; 8 nucleotides align to TRBD1. Germline CDR1 reads SGHTA; CDR2 reads FQGNSA. This CDR3 contains 14 residues. Trimming removed 6 bases from V and 7 bases from J; junction bases left unmatched: 10. For the CDR3, the DNA is TGTGCCAGCAGTCGTTTCGACAGGGGAGGTGGCTACACCTTC. This codes for CASSRFDRGGGYTF.

The gene calls are TRBV15 and TRBJ1-1; 9 positions agree with TRBD1. Trimming at V came to 0 bases and at J to 1 base, leaving 12 bases not matched to a gene. In germline, CDR1 is LNHNV, CDR2 YYDKDF (reference sequence). This CDR3 has 19 amino acids. The CDR3 DNA follows: TGTGCCACCAGCAGAGATGACAGGGGGATCGGGAAGGGGAACACTGAAGCTTTCTTT. It codes for CATSRDDRGIGKGNTEAFF.

The J gene is TRBJ1-2, the V gene TRBV2; TRBD1 might be the D (6 bases). Germline CDR1 reads SNHLY; CDR2 reads FYNNEI. The CDR3 length is 15 residues. V lost 1 base to trimming and J lost 6 bases, with 15 bases between them. The CDR3 sequence is CASSEGEKQGHGYTF. As DNA, the CDR3 is TGTGCCAGCAGTGAAGGGGAGAAACAGGGTCATGGCTACACCTTC.

The chain recombines TRBV5-8 with TRBJ1-5, with D possibly matching TRBD1 (5 bases). Germline V gene lookup returns CDR1 SGHTS and CDR2 YDEGEE. The CDR3 has 13 residues. With 2 bases removed from V and 9 bases from J, the gap between germline ends came to 12 bases. DNA of the CDR3: TGTGCCAGCAGCTTCAGTCAGGGATCGCCCCAGCATTTT. As protein: CASSFSQGSPQHF.

The chain recombines TRBV18 with TRBJ1-5; D is unresolved. Germline CDR1 is KGHSH and CDR2 is LQKENI. CDR3 length: 17 residues. The ends were cut back, 4 bases at V and 0 bases at J, with 16 bases in the middle. Written as DNA, the CDR3 is TGTGCCAGCTCACGGGAGGGCCCATGGAGTAGCAATCAGCCCCAGCATTTT. As protein: CASSREGPWSSNQPQHF.

The rearrangement uses TRBV11-2 and TRBJ2-3; 8 bases line up with TRBD1. V shed 5 bases, J shed 4 bases, and the junction held 14 bases outside the gene matches. This CDR3 comprises 17 residues. Germline assignment: CDR1 SGHAT and CDR2 FQNNGV. The CDR3 bases are TGTGCCAGCAGCCCACCGGAGACGGACAGGGAAGCAGATACGCAGTATTTT. Its translation: CASSPPETDREADTQYF. Full variable domain (rest looked up from reference TRBV11-2 and TRBJ2-3): EAGVAQSPRYKIIEKRQSVAFWCNPISGHATLYWYQQILGQGPKLLIQFQNNGVVDDSQLPKDRFSAERLKGVDSTLKIQPAKLEDSAVYLCASSPPETDREADTQYFGPGTRLTVL.

This chain connects TRBV29-1 to TRBJ1-5, with 7 bases lining up with TRBD1. CDR1 is SQVTM and CDR2 is ANQGSEA in the germline V gene. The trim removed 2 bases at V and 0 bases at J, leaving 13 bases unmatched. CDR3 length equals 18 residues. The CDR3 sequence is CSVEPQQGRIHSNQPQHF. CDR3 nucleotide sequence: TGCAGCGTTGAACCACAACAGGGGAGGATTCATAGCAATCAGCCCCAGCATTTT.

The rearrangement joins TRBV29-1 to TRBJ1-2; 11 nucleotides agree with TRBD1. V dropped 6 bases and J dropped 1; count of bases not matched to a gene: 10. CDR1 and CDR2 from the germline V gene are SQVTM and ANQGSEA. The CDR3 consists of 16 residues. CDR3 protein: CSVAQRTGGINYGYTF. The CDR3 nucleotides read TGCAGCGTCGCTCAACGGACAGGGGGCATTAACTATGGCTACACCTTC.

This clone was observed a few times. The V and J genes are TRBV18 and TRBJ1-1; D not certain. Germline V CDR1 and CDR2: KGHSH, LQKENI. V was pared by 0 bases and J by 7 bases, with 15 bases between. The CDR3 consists of 15 residues. Here the CDR3 reads CASSPPGDTRSEAFF. CDR3 bases: TGTGCCAGCTCACCACCGGGAGACACTAGGAGTGAAGCTTTCTTT.

The chain links TRBV4-2 to TRBJ1-2, with 7 bases matching TRBD1. V trimming: 0 bases; J trimming: 3 bases; junction bases outside the gene matches: 4. This CDR3 spans 15 amino acids. Germline V CDR1 and CDR2: LGHNA, YNFKEQ. The CDR3: CASSQEGGKDYGYTF. In DNA form, the CDR3 reads TGTGCCAGCAGCCAAGAAGGGGGCAAGGACTATGGCTACACCTTC.

The V and J genes are TRBV7-2 and TRBJ1-1; unclear D gene. The germline V gene encodes CDR1 SGHTA and CDR2 FQGNSA. With 3 bases removed from V and 2 bases from J, the gap between germline ends came to 10 bases. The CDR3 consists of 14 residues. CDR3 residues: CASSFRQANTEAFF. The CDR3 DNA sequence: TGTGCCAGCAGCTTCAGGCAGGCCAACACTGAAGCTTTCTTT.

The V call is TRBV6-5, the J call TRBJ2-3; D is uncertain. CDR1 and CDR2 from the germline V gene are MNHEY and SVGAGI. This CDR3 region has 15 residues. V shed 2 bases and J shed 3 bases, with 12 bases lying between them. The CDR3 region has the DNA TGTGCCAGCAGTTACGCGAAGTTGCGGACAGATACGCAGTATTTT. It encodes CASSYAKLRTDTQYF.

The chain is built from TRBV27 and TRBJ1-1; 7 nucleotides match TRBD1. J was trimmed by 6 bases and V by 6 bases; bases with no gene match: 7. The CDR3 runs 13 residues. Germline V gene lookup returns CDR1 MNHEY and CDR2 SMNVEV (reference sequence). CDR3: CASRTGITAEAFF. CDR3 DNA: TGTGCCAGCAGGACAGGGATTACGGCTGAAGCTTTCTTT.

This clone was picked up a small number of times. The chain joins TRBV7-2 to TRBJ2-4; D might be TRBD2 (5 bases). V gave up 5 bases and J gave up 0 bases, with 17 bases separating them. There are 17 residues in the CDR3. Germline CDR1 SGHTA, CDR2 FQGNSA. DNA for the CDR3: TGTGCCAGCAGCCGAGGGCTCCTGCAGACAGCCAAAAACATTCAGTACTTC. Protein: CASSRGLLQTAKNIQYF.

The chain carries TRBV4-3 and TRBJ1-4, with D perhaps matching TRBD1 (5 bases). The length of the CDR3 is 18 residues. Trimming cost V 1 base and J 7 bases, with 22 bases left between them. Germline lookup yields CDR1 LGHNA and CDR2 YSLEER. CDR3 sequence: CASSQAWGRGDRGEKLFF. CDR3 bases: TGCGCCAGCAGCCAAGCCTGGGGCAGAGGAGATAGGGGTGAAAAACTGTTTTTT.

The chain uses TRBV19 and TRBJ2-1, with 9 positions matching TRBD2. Losses at the gene ends were 4 bases for V and 9 bases for J; bases not matched to a gene: 13. The germline V gene has CDR1 LNHDA and CDR2 SQIVND (reference sequence). The CDR3 contains 16 residues. CDR3 sequence (DNA): TGTGCCAGTAGTACCCTCCGAGGGGGCGGGGGGGTTGAGCAGTTCTTC. Protein: CASSTLRGGGGVEQFF.